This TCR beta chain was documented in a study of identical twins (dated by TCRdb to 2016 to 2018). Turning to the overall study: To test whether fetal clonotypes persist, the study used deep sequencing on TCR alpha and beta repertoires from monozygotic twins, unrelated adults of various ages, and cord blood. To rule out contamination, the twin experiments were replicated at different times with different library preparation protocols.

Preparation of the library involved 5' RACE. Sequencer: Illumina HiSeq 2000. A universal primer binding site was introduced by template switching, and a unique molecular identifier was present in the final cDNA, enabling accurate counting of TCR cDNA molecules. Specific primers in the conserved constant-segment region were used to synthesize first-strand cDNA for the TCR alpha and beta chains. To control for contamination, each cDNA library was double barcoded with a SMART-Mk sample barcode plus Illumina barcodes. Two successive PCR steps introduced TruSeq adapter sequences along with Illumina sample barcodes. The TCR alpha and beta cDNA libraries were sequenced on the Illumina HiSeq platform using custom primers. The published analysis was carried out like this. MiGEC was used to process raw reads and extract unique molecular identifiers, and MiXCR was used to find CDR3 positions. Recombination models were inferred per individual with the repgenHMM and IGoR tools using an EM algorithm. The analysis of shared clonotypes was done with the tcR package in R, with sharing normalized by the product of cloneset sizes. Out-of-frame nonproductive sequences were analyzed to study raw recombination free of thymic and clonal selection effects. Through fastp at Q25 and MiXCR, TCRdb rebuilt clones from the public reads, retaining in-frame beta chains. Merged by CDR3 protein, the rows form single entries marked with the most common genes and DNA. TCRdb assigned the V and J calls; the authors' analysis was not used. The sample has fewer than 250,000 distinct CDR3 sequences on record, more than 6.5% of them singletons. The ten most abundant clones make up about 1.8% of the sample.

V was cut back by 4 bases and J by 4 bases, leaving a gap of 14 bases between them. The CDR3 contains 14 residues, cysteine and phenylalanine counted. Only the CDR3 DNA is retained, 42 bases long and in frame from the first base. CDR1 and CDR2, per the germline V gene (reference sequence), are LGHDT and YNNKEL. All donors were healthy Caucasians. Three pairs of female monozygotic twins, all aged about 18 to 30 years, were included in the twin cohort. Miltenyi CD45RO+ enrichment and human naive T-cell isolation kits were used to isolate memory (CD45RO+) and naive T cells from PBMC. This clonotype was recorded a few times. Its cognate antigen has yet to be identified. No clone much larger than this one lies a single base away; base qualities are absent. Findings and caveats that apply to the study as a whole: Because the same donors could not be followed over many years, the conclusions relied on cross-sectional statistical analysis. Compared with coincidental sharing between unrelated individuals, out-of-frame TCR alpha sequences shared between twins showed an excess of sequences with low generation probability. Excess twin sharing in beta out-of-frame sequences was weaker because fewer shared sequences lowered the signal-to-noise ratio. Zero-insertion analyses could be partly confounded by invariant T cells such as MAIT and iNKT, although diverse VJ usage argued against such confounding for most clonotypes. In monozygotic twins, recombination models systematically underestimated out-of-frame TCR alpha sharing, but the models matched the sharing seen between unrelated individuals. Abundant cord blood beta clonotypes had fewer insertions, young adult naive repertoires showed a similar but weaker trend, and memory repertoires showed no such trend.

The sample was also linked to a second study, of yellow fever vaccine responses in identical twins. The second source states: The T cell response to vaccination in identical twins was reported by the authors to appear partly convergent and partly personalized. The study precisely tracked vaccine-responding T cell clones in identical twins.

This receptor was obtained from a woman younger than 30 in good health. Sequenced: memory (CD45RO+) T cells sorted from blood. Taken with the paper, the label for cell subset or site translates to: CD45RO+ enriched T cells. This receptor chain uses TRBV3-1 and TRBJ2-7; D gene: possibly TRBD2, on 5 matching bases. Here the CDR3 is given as CASSLKRGPYEQYF. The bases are TGTGCCAGCAGCCTGAAGAGAGGGCCATACGAGCAGTACTTC.